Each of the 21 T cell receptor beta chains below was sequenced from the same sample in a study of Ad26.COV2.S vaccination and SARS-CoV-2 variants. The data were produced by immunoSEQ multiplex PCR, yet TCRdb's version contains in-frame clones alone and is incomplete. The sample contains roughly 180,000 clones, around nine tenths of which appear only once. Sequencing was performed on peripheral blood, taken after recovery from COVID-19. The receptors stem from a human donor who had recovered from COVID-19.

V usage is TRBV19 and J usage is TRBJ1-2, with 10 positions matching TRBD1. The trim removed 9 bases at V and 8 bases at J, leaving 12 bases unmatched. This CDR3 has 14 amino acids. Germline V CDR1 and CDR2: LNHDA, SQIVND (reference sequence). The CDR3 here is CASNYPGQGWGYTF. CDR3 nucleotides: TGTGCCAGCAATTATCCGGGACAGGGGTGGGGCTACACCTTC.

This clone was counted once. This CDR3 is CAISKDRANGELFF. CDR3 coding DNA: TGTGCCATCAGTAAGGACAGGGCGAACGGGGAGCTGTTTTTT. The J gene is TRBJ2-2, the V gene TRBV10-3; TRBD1 matches at 8 bases. Germline-derived CDR1 and CDR2 are ENHRY and SYGVKD. Trimming cost V 5 bases and J 7 bases; bases outside gene matches: 6. The length of the CDR3 is 14 residues.

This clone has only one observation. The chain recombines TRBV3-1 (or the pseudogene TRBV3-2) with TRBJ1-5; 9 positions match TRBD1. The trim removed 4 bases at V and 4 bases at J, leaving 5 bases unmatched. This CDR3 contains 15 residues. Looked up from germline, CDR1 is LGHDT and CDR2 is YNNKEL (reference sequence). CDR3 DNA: TGTGCCAGCAGCCCAGCGGGACAGGGAAATCAGCCCCAGCATTTT. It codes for CASSPAGQGNQPQHF.

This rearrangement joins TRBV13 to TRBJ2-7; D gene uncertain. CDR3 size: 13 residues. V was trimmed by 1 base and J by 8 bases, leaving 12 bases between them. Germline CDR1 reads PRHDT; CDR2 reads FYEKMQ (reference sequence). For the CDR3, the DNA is TGTGCCAGCAGCTTAGAGGGATCCCCTAAGCAGTACTTC. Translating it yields CASSLEGSPKQYF.

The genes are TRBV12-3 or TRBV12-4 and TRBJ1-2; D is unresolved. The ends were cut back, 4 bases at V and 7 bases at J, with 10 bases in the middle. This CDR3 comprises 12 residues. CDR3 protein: CASSSGPLGYTF. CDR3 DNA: TGTGCCAGCAGTTCAGGCCCCCTTGGCTACACCTTC.

The CDR3 DNA reads TGTGCTAGTGCCCCTCAAAGGGGTCCCTACGAGCAGTACTTC. Amino acid sequence: CASAPQRGPYEQYF. This chain uses TRBV12-5 with TRBJ2-7; D is perhaps TRBD1 (5 bases). The CDR3 has 14 amino acids. The V end was cut by 7 bases, the J end by 2 bases, with 15 bases between. CDR1 is LGHNT and CDR2 is FRNRAP in the germline V gene.

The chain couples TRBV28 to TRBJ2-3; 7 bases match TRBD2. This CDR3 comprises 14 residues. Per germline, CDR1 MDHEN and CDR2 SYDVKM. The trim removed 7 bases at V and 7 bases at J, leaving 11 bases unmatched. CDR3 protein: CASKRAGVENTQYF. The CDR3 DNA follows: TGTGCCAGCAAACGGGCGGGGGTTGAGAATACGCAGTATTTT. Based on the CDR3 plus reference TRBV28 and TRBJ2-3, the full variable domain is DVKVTQSSRYLVKRTGEKVFLECVQDMDHENMFWYRQDPGLGLRLIYFSYDVKMKEKGDIPEGYSVSREKKERFSLILESASTNQTSMYLCASKRAGVENTQYFGPGTRLTVL.

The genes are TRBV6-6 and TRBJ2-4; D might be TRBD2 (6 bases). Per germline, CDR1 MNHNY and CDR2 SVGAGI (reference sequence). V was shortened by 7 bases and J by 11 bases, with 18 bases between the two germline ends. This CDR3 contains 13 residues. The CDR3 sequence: CASTQRLVKLQYF. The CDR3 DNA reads TGTGCCAGCACCCAGAGACTAGTTAAGCTTCAGTACTTC.

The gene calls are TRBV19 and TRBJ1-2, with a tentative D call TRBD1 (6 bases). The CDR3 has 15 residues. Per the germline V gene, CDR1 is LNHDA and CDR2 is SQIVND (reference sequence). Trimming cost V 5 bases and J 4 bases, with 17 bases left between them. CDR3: CASSSWTDRFYGYTF. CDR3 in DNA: TGTGCCAGTAGTTCTTGGACAGACAGATTCTATGGCTACACCTTC.

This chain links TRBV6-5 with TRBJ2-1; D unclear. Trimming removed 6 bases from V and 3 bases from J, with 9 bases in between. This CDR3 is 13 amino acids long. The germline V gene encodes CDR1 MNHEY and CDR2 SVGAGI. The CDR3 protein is CASSQTLYNEQFF. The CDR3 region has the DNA TGTGCCAGCAGCCAGACACTCTACAATGAGCAGTTCTTC.

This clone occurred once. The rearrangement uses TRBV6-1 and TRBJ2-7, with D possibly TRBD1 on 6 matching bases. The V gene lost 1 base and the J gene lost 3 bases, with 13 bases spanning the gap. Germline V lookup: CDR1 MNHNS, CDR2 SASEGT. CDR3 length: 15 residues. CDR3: CASSEVGAADYEQYF. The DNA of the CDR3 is TGTGCCAGCAGTGAAGTGGGGGCTGCGGACTACGAGCAGTACTTC.

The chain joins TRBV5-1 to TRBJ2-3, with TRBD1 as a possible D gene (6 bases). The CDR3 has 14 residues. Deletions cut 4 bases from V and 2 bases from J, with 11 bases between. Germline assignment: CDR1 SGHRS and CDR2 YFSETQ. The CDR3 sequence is CASSPGQPTDTQYF. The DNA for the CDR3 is TGCGCCAGCAGCCCTGGACAGCCCACAGATACGCAGTATTTT.

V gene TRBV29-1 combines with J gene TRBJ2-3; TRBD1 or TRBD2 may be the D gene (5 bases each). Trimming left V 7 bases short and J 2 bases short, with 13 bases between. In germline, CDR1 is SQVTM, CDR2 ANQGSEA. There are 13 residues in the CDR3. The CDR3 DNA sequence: TGCAGCGCTGATGTGGGGGTCACAGATACGCAGTATTTT. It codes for CSADVGVTDTQYF.

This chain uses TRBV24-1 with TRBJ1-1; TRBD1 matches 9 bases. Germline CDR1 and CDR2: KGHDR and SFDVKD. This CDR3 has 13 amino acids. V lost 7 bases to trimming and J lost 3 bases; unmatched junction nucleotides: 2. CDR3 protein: CATRGQGDTEAFF. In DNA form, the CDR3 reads TGTGCCACCAGGGGACAGGGTGACACTGAAGCTTTCTTT.

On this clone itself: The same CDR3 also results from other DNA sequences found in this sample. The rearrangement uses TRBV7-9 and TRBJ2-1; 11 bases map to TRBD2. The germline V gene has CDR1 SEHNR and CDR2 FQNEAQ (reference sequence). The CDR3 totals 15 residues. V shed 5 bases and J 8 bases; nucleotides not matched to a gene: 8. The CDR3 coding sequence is TGTGCCAGCAGCCCAGGGACTAGCGGAGGGGATGAGCAGTTCTTC. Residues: CASSPGTSGGDEQFF. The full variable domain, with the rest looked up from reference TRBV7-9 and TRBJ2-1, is DTGVSQNPRHKITKRGQNVTFRCDPISEHNRLYWYRQTLGQGPEFLTYFQNEAQLEKSRLLSDRFSAERPKGSFSTLEIQRTEQGDSAMYLCASSPGTSGGDEQFFGPGTRLTVL.

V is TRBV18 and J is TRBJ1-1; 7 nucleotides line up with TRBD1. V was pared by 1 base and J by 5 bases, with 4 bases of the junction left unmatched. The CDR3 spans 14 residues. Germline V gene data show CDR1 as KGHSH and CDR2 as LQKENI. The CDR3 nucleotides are TGTGCCAGCTCACCACAGGGGGCGGGAACTGAAGCTTTCTTT. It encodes CASSPQGAGTEAFF.

CDR3 sequence: CASRDMRPSPLHF. The CDR3 coding sequence is TGTGCCAGCAGAGACATGAGGCCTTCACCCCTCCACTTT. The chain combines TRBV6-5 with TRBJ1-6, with D unclear. The CDR3 extends over 13 amino acids. Per the germline V gene, CDR1 is MNHEY and CDR2 is SVGAGI. Trimming stripped 6 bases from V and 9 bases from J, with 12 bases between.

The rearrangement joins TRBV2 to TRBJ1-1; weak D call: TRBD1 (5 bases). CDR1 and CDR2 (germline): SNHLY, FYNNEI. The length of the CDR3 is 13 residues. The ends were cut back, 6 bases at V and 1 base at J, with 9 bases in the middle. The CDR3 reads CASRGGRNTEAFF. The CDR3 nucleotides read TGTGCCAGCAGGGGGGGACGGAACACTGAAGCTTTCTTT.

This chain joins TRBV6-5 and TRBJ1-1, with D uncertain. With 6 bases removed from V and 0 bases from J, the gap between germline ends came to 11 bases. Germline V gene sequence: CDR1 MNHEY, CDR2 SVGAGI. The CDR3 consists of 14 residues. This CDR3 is CASSPGGVNTEAFF. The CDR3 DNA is TGTGCCAGCAGCCCGGGAGGAGTGAACACTGAAGCTTTCTTT.

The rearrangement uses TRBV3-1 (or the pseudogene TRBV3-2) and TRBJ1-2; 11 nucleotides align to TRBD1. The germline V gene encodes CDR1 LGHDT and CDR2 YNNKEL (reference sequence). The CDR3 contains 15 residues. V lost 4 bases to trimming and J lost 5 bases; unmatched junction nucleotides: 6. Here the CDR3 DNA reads TGTGCCAGCAGCCCCGACGGGACAGGGGGGTATGGCTACACCTTC. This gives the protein CASSPDGTGGYGYTF.

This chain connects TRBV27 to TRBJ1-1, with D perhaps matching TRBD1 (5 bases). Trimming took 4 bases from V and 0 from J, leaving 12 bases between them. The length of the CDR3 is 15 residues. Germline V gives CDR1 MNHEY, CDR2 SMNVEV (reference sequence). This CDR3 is CASSSSGHLNTEAFF. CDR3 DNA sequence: TGTGCCAGCAGTTCCTCCGGACACCTGAACACTGAAGCTTTCTTT.